The next 27 T cell receptor beta chains were all read from a single sample in a study of technical replicates of blood from a few donors. TCRdb's table, derived via immunoSEQ multiplex PCR, lists solely in-frame clones and lacks some. The sample comprises 99,000 or so clones, approximately 95% of which are singletons, and roughly 0.2% rests with the top ten. The sequenced sample was T cells isolated from PBMCs. The receptors come from a human donor in good health.

The V gene is TRBV28, the J gene TRBJ1-5; the D gene is possibly TRBD1 (6 bases). Per the germline V gene, CDR1 is MDHEN and CDR2 is SYDVKM. The CDR3 spans 15 residues. V lost 10 bases, J lost 6 bases, and 22 bases lay in between. The CDR3 loop is CATMITGTSTQPQHF. The CDR3 region has the DNA TGTGCCACCATGATAACAGGGACTAGTACTCAGCCCCAGCATTTT.

This rearrangement joins TRBV7-9 to TRBJ2-7; 7 nucleotides align to TRBD2. The germline gives CDR1 SEHNR, CDR2 FQNEAQ (reference sequence). The CDR3 contains 13 residues. With V trimmed by 5 bases and J by 5 bases, 6 bases remained unmatched. The CDR3 here is CASSLGGGDEQYF. The CDR3 DNA reads TGTGCCAGCAGCCTGGGGGGGGGTGACGAGCAGTACTTC.

CDR3: CASRGLASKNIQYF. The CDR3 nucleotides are TGTGCCAGCAGGGGACTAGCCTCCAAAAACATTCAGTACTTC. The rearrangement joins TRBV28 to TRBJ2-4, with TRBD2 matching over 9 bases. Germline V gene data show CDR1 as MDHEN and CDR2 as SYDVKM. With V trimmed by 6 bases and J by 2 bases, 2 bases remained unmatched. The CDR3 is 14 amino acids.

The V gene is TRBV15, the J gene TRBJ2-1; perhaps TRBD2 as D (6 bases). This CDR3 has 17 residues. CDR1 is LNHNV and CDR2 is YYDKDF in the germline V gene (reference sequence). The V gene lost 3 bases and the J gene lost 0 bases, with 15 bases spanning the gap. CDR3 sequence reads: CATSSETGAGSYNEQFF. CDR3 coding DNA: TGTGCCACCAGCAGTGAAACGGGAGCCGGCTCCTACAATGAGCAGTTCTTC.

V usage is TRBV11-2 and J usage is TRBJ1-5, with D uncertain. V was shortened by 5 bases and J by 10 bases, with 12 bases between the two germline ends. Germline V gives CDR1 SGHAT, CDR2 FQNNGV. CDR3 size: 12 residues. CDR3 loop: CASSQFRDPQHF. The CDR3 DNA sequence: TGTGCCAGCAGCCAATTCCGGGATCCCCAGCATTTT.

This chain links TRBV5-1 with TRBJ1-1; the match to TRBD1 covers 7 bases. V trimming: 4 bases; J trimming: 4 bases; junction bases outside the gene matches: 7. CDR3 length: 14 amino acids. CDR1 SGHRS and CDR2 YFSETQ come from the germline V gene. Here the CDR3 reads CASSTDRARTEAFF. CDR3 sequence (DNA): TGCGCCAGCAGCACCGACAGGGCCCGCACTGAAGCTTTCTTT.

The chain recombines TRBV6-5 with TRBJ2-3, with TRBD2 matching 9 bases. The CDR3 is 16 residues long. J was trimmed by 4 bases and V by 3 bases; bases with no gene match: 8. The V gene's germline CDR1 is MNHEY and CDR2 SVGAGI. The chain's CDR3 is CASSYLSRGGADTQYF. The CDR3, as DNA: TGTGCCAGCAGTTATCTTTCGCGGGGGGGTGCAGATACGCAGTATTTT.

This chain connects TRBV19 to TRBJ2-5, with 16 bases identical to TRBD2. The germline V gene encodes CDR1 LNHDA and CDR2 SQIVND (reference sequence). V dropped 5 bases and J dropped 5; count of bases not matched to a gene: 14. The CDR3 has 19 residues. CDR3 in DNA: TGTGCCAGTAGTTTGGGACTAGCGGGAGGGCCATGGGGAGTGGAGACCCAGTACTTC. Protein product: CASSLGLAGGPWGVETQYF.

J is TRBJ2-1 and V is TRBV9; 11 bases line up with TRBD2. The CDR3 is 14 residues long. J lost 13 bases, V lost 2 bases, and 8 bases had no gene match. Germline V gene data show CDR1 as SGDLS and CDR2 as YYNGEE. The CDR3 loop is CASSVDTSGGNQFF. CDR3 bases: TGTGCCAGCAGCGTGGACACTAGCGGGGGCAATCAGTTCTTC.

The DNA for the CDR3 is TGTGCCAGCAGTCCTTTAGCGGGAGGTTCAGGGGAGCTGTTTTTT. It translates to CASSPLAGGSGELFF. The chain recombines TRBV6-5 with TRBJ2-2; 10 bases are a match to TRBD2. Trimming removed 5 bases from V and 8 bases from J; junction bases left unmatched: 8. The CDR3 runs to 15 residues. Germline assignment: CDR1 MNHEY and CDR2 SVGAGI.

The chain is built from TRBV20-1 and TRBJ2-7; D not certain. V was cut by 5 bases and J by 3 bases, with 8 bases left in between. Germline V gene lookup returns CDR1 DFQATT and CDR2 SNEGSKA (reference sequence). The CDR3 totals 11 residues. Written as DNA, the CDR3 is TGCAGTGCTTTACAGCACTACGAGCAGTACTTC. Its translation is CSALQHYEQYF.

The genes are TRBV4-1 and TRBJ2-1, with 10 bases matching TRBD2. The CDR3 loop spans 17 amino acids. V trimming: 1 base; J trimming: 7 bases; junction bases outside the gene matches: 10. Per the germline V gene, CDR1 is MGHRA and CDR2 is YSYEKL. Here the CDR3 reads CASSQGGAGGKYNEQFF. CDR3 DNA: TGCGCCAGCAGCCAAGGAGGAGCGGGGGGGAAGTATAATGAGCAGTTCTTC.

This chain links TRBV6-6 with TRBJ2-7; TRBD1 might be the D (6 bases). The CDR3 is 14 residues long. The germline gives CDR1 MNHNY, CDR2 SVGAGI (reference sequence). The germline V and J ends were trimmed by 6 bases and 0 bases, with 12 bases remaining between them. CDR3 DNA sequence: TGTGCCAGCAGAGACCGGGACAACTCCTACGAGCAGTACTTC. Its protein product is CASRDRDNSYEQYF.

The V and J genes are TRBV7-9 and TRBJ1-4, with D uncertain. V was shortened by 1 base and J by 1 base, with 13 bases between the two germline ends. The CDR3 consists of 17 residues. CDR1 is SEHNR and CDR2 is FQNEAQ in the germline V gene (reference sequence). The CDR3 spells CASSLEVGFRTNEKLFF. CDR3 DNA: TGTGCCAGCAGCTTAGAAGTCGGTTTTCGAACTAATGAAAAACTGTTTTTT.

This clone appeared once. The rearrangement joins TRBV11-2 to TRBJ1-1; 12 bases match TRBD1. This CDR3 is 16 amino acids long. The J segment lost 4 bases and the V segment lost 1 base, leaving 4 bases of the junction unmatched. Germline values: CDR1 SGHAT, CDR2 FQNNGV. The CDR3: CASSLGWGQGATEAFF. The CDR3 DNA reads TGTGCCAGCAGCTTAGGATGGGGACAGGGGGCCACTGAAGCTTTCTTT.

V usage is TRBV19 and J usage is TRBJ2-1, with D unresolved. Germline values: CDR1 LNHDA, CDR2 SQIVND (reference sequence). This CDR3 is built from 13 residues. The V end lost 3 bases, the J end lost 5 bases, and 8 bases lay between the germline ends. Here the CDR3 reads CASSIGGHNEQFF. In nucleotides, the CDR3 is TGTGCCAGTAGTATTGGTGGCCACAATGAGCAGTTCTTC.

J is TRBJ1-6 and V is TRBV7-8; weak D call: TRBD1 (6 bases). Per the germline V gene, CDR1 is SGHVS and CDR2 is FQNEAQ. The CDR3 has 13 amino acids. V gave up 8 bases and J gave up 6 bases, with 11 bases separating them. In DNA, the CDR3 is TGTGCCAGCGTCCGGGACACTAATTCACCCCTCCACTTT. Translation gives CASVRDTNSPLHF.

The chain links TRBV4-1 to TRBJ1-2; D gene ambiguous. CDR3 length: 17 residues. The V and J ends lost 0 bases and 3 bases respectively, with 17 bases between them. Per germline, CDR1 MGHRA and CDR2 YSYEKL. The CDR3 nucleotides are TGCGCCAGCAGCCAAGATCCAGTGAGGTATTCCGACTATGGCTACACCTTC. This codes for CASSQDPVRYSDYGYTF.

V gene TRBV27 combines with J gene TRBJ2-3; tentatively, D is TRBD1 (6 bases). V lost 7 bases and J 2 bases, leaving 13 bases between the germline ends. The CDR3 totals 14 residues. In germline, CDR1 is MNHEY, CDR2 SMNVEV (reference sequence). The CDR3 loop is CASTSGAYTDTQYF. The CDR3, as DNA: TGTGCCAGCACGTCAGGGGCATACACAGATACGCAGTATTTT.

This clone came up once. The chain carries TRBV5-4 and TRBJ2-3, with TRBD2 matching over 9 bases. Germline trimming cut 4 bases from V and 0 bases from J; bases unmatched to any gene: 3. Per germline, CDR1 SGHNT and CDR2 YYREEE (reference sequence). The CDR3 has 15 amino acids. This CDR3 reads CASSRGGASTDTQYF. CDR3 sequence (DNA): TGTGCCAGCAGCCGCGGGGGGGCAAGCACAGATACGCAGTATTTT.

This CDR3 is CASSPTTGRNTEAFF. The CDR3 DNA reads as TGTGCCAGCAGCCCCACGACAGGGAGGAACACTGAAGCTTTCTTT. The rearrangement links TRBV9 to TRBJ1-1; 7 bases are a match to TRBD1. The CDR3 runs to 15 residues. With 4 bases clipped from V and 1 base from J, the junction kept 7 bases outside the gene matches. Per germline, CDR1 SGDLS and CDR2 YYNGEE.

The chain carries TRBV19 and TRBJ1-5; 9 bases align to TRBD1. The germline CDR1 and CDR2 sequences are LNHDA and SQIVND (reference sequence). The CDR3 loop spans 16 amino acids. V shed 3 bases, J shed 3 bases, and the junction held 6 bases outside the gene matches. The CDR3 is CASSIRDRAFNQPQHF. The DNA of the CDR3 is TGTGCCAGTAGTATCCGGGACAGGGCCTTCAATCAGCCCCAGCATTTT. Looking up the rest from reference TRBV19 and TRBJ1-5 gives the full variable domain: DGGITQSPKYLFRKEGQNVTLSCEQNLNHDAMYWYRQDPGQGLRLIYYSQIVNDFQKGDIAEGYSVSREKKESFPLTVTSAQKNPTAFYLCASSIRDRAFNQPQHFGDGTRLSIL.

With respect to this clone: The junction departs from the called germline gene at one end, perhaps through a read error. The rearrangement uses TRBV6-1 and TRBJ1-2; the match to TRBD1 covers 10 bases. This CDR3 is 13 amino acids long. Germline V gives CDR1 MNHNS, CDR2 SASEGT. The CDR3 protein is CASREGTGDGYTF. CDR3 in DNA: TGTGCCAGCAGAGAAGGGACAGGGGACGGCTACACCTTC.

The CDR3 DNA follows: TGTGCCACCAGCCGGCGTCGGGGGTACGACACCGGGGAGCTGTTTTTT. As protein: CATSRRRGYDTGELFF. The chain carries TRBV15 and TRBJ2-2; D might be TRBD2 (6 bases). CDR3 length: 16 amino acids. V was pared by 5 bases and J by 3 bases, with 16 bases between. Germline assignment: CDR1 LNHNV and CDR2 YYDKDF (reference sequence).

The chain carries TRBV4-2 and TRBJ1-3; no firm D call. The CDR3 covers 15 residues. With 1 base removed from V and 0 bases from J, the gap between germline ends came to 7 bases. CDR1 is LGHNA, CDR2 YNFKEQ, per germline. This CDR3 reads CASSQGSSSGNTIYF. CDR3 sequence (DNA): TGTGCCAGCAGCCAAGGCTCCAGCTCTGGAAACACCATATATTTT.

V usage is TRBV7-9 and J usage is TRBJ2-1; 8 positions match TRBD2. With V trimmed by 4 bases and J by 5 bases, 7 bases remained unmatched. CDR3 length: 15 amino acids. Germline CDR1 SEHNR, CDR2 FQNEAQ (reference sequence). The CDR3 coding sequence is TGTGCCAGCAGCTCGGGGGGGGGAGGTCACAATGAGCAGTTCTTC. It translates to CASSSGGGGHNEQFF.

The chain uses TRBV4-1 and TRBJ1-2, with 7 bases that match TRBD1. CDR1 and CDR2 (germline): MGHRA, YSYEKL. CDR3 length: 15 amino acids. The J segment lost 4 bases and the V segment lost 0 bases, leaving 5 bases of the junction unmatched. The CDR3 region has the DNA TGCGCCAGCAGCCAAGAGTCGGGACAGAGCTATGGCTACACCTTC. As protein: CASSQESGQSYGYTF.